These T cell receptor beta chains were read from a single sample in a study of cytomegalovirus exposure and HLA in healthy donors. Some clones are missing from TCRdb's copy, which holds only in-frame ones; the method was immunoSEQ multiplex PCR. The sample lists tens of thousands of clones, 96% occurring once. Sequenced material: PBMCs. These TCRs come from a man aged 18 to 35 in good health and CMV-seronegative. CDR3s include the opening cysteine and the closing phenylalanine or tryptophan. The order of the fields is J gene, D gene, V gene, clone size, CDR3 protein, CDR3 DNA. A D gene is named only where the DNA matches it firmly. Expanded clones are given a class, and other clones once, few, many or no size at all.

>TRBJ2-2|TRBD2|TRBV29-1|NA
CSVGGGRYTGELFF
TGCAGCGTTGGTGGCGGGAGGTACACCGGGGAGCTGTTTTTT
>TRBJ1-1|NA|TRBV4-3|NA
CASSQDGGREAFF
TGCGCCAGCAGCCAAGATGGGGGCAGGGAAGCTTTCTTT
>TRBJ2-3|TRBD2|TRBV4-1|NA
CASSPLTGGRSDTQYF
TGCGCCAGCAGCCCCCTGACTGGCGGGAGGTCTGATACGCAGTATTTT
>TRBJ2-2|TRBD1|TRBV29-1|NA
CSVEVITQGQGGTGELFF
TGCAGCGTTGAAGTAATAACCCAGGGACAGGGAGGAACCGGGGAGCTGTTTTTT
>TRBJ1-2|NA|TRBV5-1|NA
CASSLGLHTGTNYGYTF
TGCGCCAGCAGCCTGGGCCTCCATACAGGGACTAACTATGGCTACACCTTC
>TRBJ1-4|TRBD1|TRBV6-1|NA
CASRVTGGGEKLFF
TGTGCCAGCAGGGTGACAGGGGGAGGGGAAAAACTGTTTTTT
>TRBJ2-1|TRBD2|TRBV6-6|once
CASSYLAGGKGEQFF
TGTGCCAGCAGTTATCTAGCGGGAGGTAAGGGTGAGCAGTTCTTC
>TRBJ2-4|NA|TRBV5-6|NA
CASSLIAGPGDIQYF
TGTGCCAGCAGCTTGATCGCAGGGCCAGGTGACATTCAGTACTTC
>TRBJ1-5|NA|TRBV5-1|NA
CASSTRGATKDFPISQGQHF
TGCGCCAGCAGCACCCGGGGGGCCACTAAGGACTTTCCAATTTCTCAGGGCCAGCATTTT
>TRBJ2-1|NA|TRBV7-9|NA
CASSIPRAGENEQFF
TGTGCCAGCAGCATCCCGCGGGCGGGTGAGAATGAGCAGTTCTTC
>TRBJ1-1|NA|TRBV19|NA
CASSPLDREVTEAFF
TGTGCCAGTAGTCCCCTGGACCGGGAGGTGACCGAAGCTTTCTTT
>TRBJ1-5|NA|TRBV29-1|NA
CSALTGWFNQPQHF
TGCAGCGCCCTGACAGGATGGTTCAATCAGCCCCAGCATTTT
>TRBJ2-7|NA|TRBV10-3|NA
CAISEGVWGNYEQYF
TGTGCCATCAGTGAAGGGGTCTGGGGAAACTACGAGCAGTACTTC
>TRBJ1-4|NA|TRBV5-1|NA
CASSFQGDNEKLFF
TGCGCCAGCAGCTTCCAGGGCGATAATGAAAAACTGTTTTTT
>TRBJ2-3|NA|TRBV11-3|NA
CASSWTGAGADTQYF
TGTGCCAGCAGCTGGACCGGAGCAGGGGCAGATACGCAGTATTTT
>TRBJ1-1|NA|TRBV11-3|once
CASSLGQNTEAFF
TGTGCCAGCAGCTTAGGGCAGAACACTGAAGCTTTCTTT
>TRBJ1-2|NA|TRBV7-9|NA
CASEHPRAFGYTF
TGTGCCAGCGAGCATCCGAGGGCTTTTGGCTACACCTTC
>TRBJ2-1|NA|TRBV27|NA
CASSYLGGARNNEQFF
TGTGCCAGCAGTTACCTAGGGGGGGCGAGAAACAATGAGCAGTTCTTC
>TRBJ1-1|NA|TRBV5-4|NA
CASSLGWTNMNTEAFF
TGTGCCAGCAGCTTGGGTTGGACAAATATGAACACTGAAGCTTTCTTT
>TRBJ2-6|NA|TRBV5-1|NA
CASSPGGSGANVLTF
TGCGCCAGCAGCCCAGGGGGGTCTGGGGCCAACGTCCTGACTTTC
>TRBJ1-1|TRBD1|TRBV5-1|NA
CASSFVLGTGSSNTEAFF
TGCGCCAGCAGCTTCGTGCTGGGGACAGGGTCTTCGAACACTGAAGCTTTCTTT
>TRBJ1-4|TRBD1|TRBV13|NA
CASSSRGTGPLGREKLFF
TGTGCCAGCAGCTCGAGAGGGACAGGGCCCTTGGGGCGTGAAAAACTGTTTTTT
>TRBJ2-7|TRBD1|TRBV4-1|NA
CASSLYFGQGVYEQYF
TGCGCCAGCAGCCTATATTTTGGACAGGGAGTCTACGAGCAGTACTTC
>TRBJ2-2|NA|TRBV5-1|NA
CASSSLVFGSTGELFF
TGCGCCAGCAGCTCCCTTGTTTTCGGGTCGACCGGGGAGCTGTTTTTT
>TRBJ1-1|TRBD1|TRBV5-4|NA
CASSLQGANEAFF
TGTGCCAGCAGCTTGCAGGGGGCTAATGAAGCTTTCTTT
>TRBJ1-1|NA|TRBV30|NA
CAWSEGISNTEAFF
TGTGCCTGGAGTGAGGGGATATCGAACACTGAAGCTTTCTTT
>TRBJ2-5|NA|TRBV20-1|NA
CSARQKETQYF
TGCAGTGCTAGACAAAAAGAGACCCAGTACTTC
>TRBJ1-2|TRBD1|TRBV27|NA
CASSFAGGTNYGYTF
TGTGCCAGCAGTTTCGCAGGGGGCACTAACTATGGCTACACCTTC
>TRBJ2-1|NA|TRBV7-9|NA
CASSLALSGGLDNEQFF
TGTGCCAGCAGCTTAGCCCTTTCCGGCGGGCTAGACAATGAGCAGTTCTTC
>TRBJ2-1|TRBD2|TRBV4-1|few
CASSHQGLARNEQFF
TGCGCCAGCAGCCACCAAGGACTAGCGCGGAATGAGCAGTTCTTC
>TRBJ2-7|NA|TRBV5-1|NA
CASSSIVVVKTGPGEQYF
TGCGCCAGCAGCTCGATTGTGGTAGTGAAAACAGGGCCGGGCGAGCAGTACTTC